This TCR beta chain appears in the sequencing data of a study of blood T cell repertoires in COVID-19. About the research overall: T cells, B-cell-depleted T cells, or PBMCs supplied cDNA or gDNA.

This CDR3 has 17 amino acids. In germline, CDR1 is MNHEY, CDR2 SVGEGT. The V and J ends lost 2 bases and 0 bases respectively, with 16 bases between them. Authors' data handling: It was from reference gene primer amplification that nucleated cell counts were estimated. Sequencing used immunoSEQ multiplex PCR; TCRdb keeps in-frame clones, though not all of them. V and J calls and clone size come straight from that table; D and trimming were deduced from the DNA. Of fewer than 200,000 clones in the sample, roughly 81% were seen once. Followed over time, Seattle patients had been enrolled while infection was active.

V gene TRBV6-2 or TRBV6-3 combines with J gene TRBJ1-2; a weak D match, TRBD1 (5 bases). The TCR sequence derives from a woman at least 80 years old with COVID-19, enrolled during active disease. The specimen was peripheral blood. The CDR3 DNA follows: TGTGCCAGCAGTTACGGTCTCCGGACATTAGCTAACTATGGCTACACCTTC. Its translation: CASSYGLRTLANYGYTF.